These 27 T cell receptor beta chains share one sample of origin, sequenced in a study of blood T cell repertoires in COVID-19. The method was immunoSEQ multiplex PCR; TCRdb's version includes in-frame clones alone and lacks a portion of them. Of 91,000 or so clones detected, 80% to 95% appear once; the ten largest clones hold around 4%. The sequenced sample consisted of peripheral blood. The receptors come from a woman aged 45-59 years in a cohort sampled during active COVID-19.

The chain uses TRBV5-1 and TRBJ2-7, with 7 bases fitting TRBD2. Germline assignment: CDR1 SGHRS and CDR2 YFSETQ. The CDR3 contains 15 residues. Trimming took 0 bases from V and 0 from J; bases not matched to a gene: 3. CDR3 amino acids: CASSLGGTNSYEQYF. CDR3 coding DNA: TGCGCCAGCAGCTTGGGAGGGACTAACTCCTACGAGCAGTACTTC.

V and J are TRBV7-9 and TRBJ1-6, with 9 bases matching TRBD1. The CDR3 runs to 17 residues. J lost 10 bases, V lost 0 bases, and 10 bases had no gene match. Germline-derived CDR1 and CDR2 are SEHNR and FQNEAQ (reference sequence). CDR3 sequence reads: CASSLATGGKRVSPLHF. DNA of the CDR3: TGTGCCAGCAGCTTAGCAACAGGGGGCAAGAGGGTATCACCCCTCCACTTT. The full variable domain, completed using reference TRBV7-9 and TRBJ1-6, is DTGVSQNPRHKITKRGQNVTFRCDPISEHNRLYWYRQTLGQGPEFLTYFQNEAQLEKSRLLSDRFSAERPKGSFSTLEIQRTEQGDSAMYLCASSLATGGKRVSPLHFGNGTRLTVT.

V gene TRBV28 combines with J gene TRBJ1-1; 10 bases line up with TRBD1. Germline V lookup: CDR1 MDHEN, CDR2 SYDVKM. The V segment lost 4 bases and the J segment 3 bases; nucleotides outside the gene matches: 2. The CDR3 is 14 residues long. The CDR3 spells CASSWGQGYTEAFF. The CDR3 region has the DNA TGTGCCAGCAGTTGGGGACAGGGGTACACTGAAGCTTTCTTT. Full variable domain (missing parts from reference TRBV28 and TRBJ1-1): DVKVTQSSRYLVKRTGEKVFLECVQDMDHENMFWYRQDPGLGLRLIYFSYDVKMKEKGDIPEGYSVSREKKERFSLILESASTNQTSMYLCASSWGQGYTEAFFGQGTRLTVV.

Worth noting for this clone: A read error may produce the germline difference seen at one junction end. The chain is built from TRBV7-7 and TRBJ2-5; the D is unclear. The CDR3 length is 15 residues. Germline V CDR1 and CDR2: SSHAT, FNYEAQ (reference sequence). CDR3 loop: CASSLDQAFGETQYF. CDR3 DNA: TGTGCTAGCAGCTTAGATCAGGCCTTTGGTGAGACCCAGTACTTC.

This clone was found once. The rearrangement uses TRBV7-9 and TRBJ2-3; 9 bases are a match to TRBD2. The V gene's germline CDR1 is SEHNR and CDR2 FQNEAQ (reference sequence). Losses at the gene ends were 5 bases for V and 6 bases for J; bases not matched to a gene: 21. This CDR3 has 19 amino acids. The CDR3 bases are TGTGCCAGCAGCCCTGGGGGCGGGGGGGCTCTCCACGATCGGGATACGCAGTATTTT. This translates into CASSPGGGGALHDRDTQYF.

This sequence joins TRBV5-1 and TRBJ1-1; D is unclear. V was pared by 0 bases and J by 2 bases, with 5 bases between. CDR1 is SGHRS and CDR2 is YFSETQ in the germline V gene. The CDR3 has 13 amino acids. The CDR3 DNA is TGCGCCAGCAGCTTGGTCAGAAACACTGAAGCTTTCTTT. Protein: CASSLVRNTEAFF.

The rearrangement uses TRBV18 and TRBJ2-1; TRBD2 matches 15 bases. Germline V gene data show CDR1 as KGHSH and CDR2 as LQKENI. With 0 bases clipped from V and 0 bases from J, the junction kept 3 bases outside the gene matches. The CDR3 contains 19 residues. In DNA form, the CDR3 reads TGTGCCAGCTCACCACCAGGACTAGCGGGAGGGATCTCCTACAATGAGCAGTTCTTC. This sequence encodes CASSPPGLAGGISYNEQFF.

The chain is built from TRBV13 and TRBJ1-6, with a possible D match to TRBD1 (5 bases). Germline assignment: CDR1 PRHDT and CDR2 FYEKMQ (reference sequence). V dropped 5 bases and J dropped 5 bases, with 13 bases sitting between them. The CDR3 is 15 residues long. In DNA form, the CDR3 reads TGTGCCAGCAGCCCTGTTGCAGGGAATAATTCACCCCTCCACTTT. It translates to CASSPVAGNNSPLHF.

V and J are TRBV19 and TRBJ2-1; 11 bases agree with TRBD2. This CDR3 comprises 17 residues. V was pared by 5 bases and J by 7 bases, with 13 bases of the junction left unmatched. Germline loops: CDR1 LNHDA, CDR2 SQIVND (reference sequence). In nucleotides, the CDR3 is TGTGCCAGTAGTCCTCCATCCTTAGCGGGAGGGCCAAATGAGCAGTTCTTC. Translated: CASSPPSLAGGPNEQFF.

V usage is TRBV10-3 and J usage is TRBJ1-1; D uncertain. V gave up 3 bases and J gave up 10 bases, with 18 bases separating them. Germline V gene sequence: CDR1 ENHRY, CDR2 SYGVKD. The CDR3 runs 14 residues. CDR3 nucleotides: TGTGCCATCAGTGAATGGAGCCCTTCAAGAGGAGCTTTCTTT. Residues: CAISEWSPSRGAFF.

The V and J genes are TRBV3-1 (or the pseudogene TRBV3-2) and TRBJ2-7; TRBD2 matches 7 bases. CDR3 size: 14 residues. V shed 4 bases, J shed 2 bases, and the junction held 5 bases outside the gene matches. The germline gives CDR1 LGHDT, CDR2 YNNKEL (reference sequence). CDR3 residues: CASSPDGTTYEQYF. The CDR3 DNA sequence: TGTGCCAGCAGCCCCGATGGGACTACCTACGAGCAGTACTTC.

The chain links TRBV4-1 to TRBJ2-1; no clear D. The length of the CDR3 is 15 residues. Trimming took 5 bases from V and 4 from J, leaving 15 bases between them. Germline V gene sequence: CDR1 MGHRA, CDR2 YSYEKL. The CDR3 loop reads CASSRGLSEYNEQFF. The CDR3 DNA reads TGCGCCAGCAGCAGAGGTCTAAGTGAATACAATGAGCAGTTCTTC.

The rearrangement links TRBV5-8 to TRBJ2-7, with a possible D match to TRBD1 (6 bases). V lost 4 bases and J lost 1, with 12 bases in between. The CDR3 sequence is 14 residues long. Germline assignment: CDR1 SGHTS and CDR2 YDEGEE. As DNA, the CDR3 is TGTGCCAGCAGCCCCGGACAGTATTCCTACGAGCAGTACTTC. Amino acids: CASSPGQYSYEQYF.

The chain couples TRBV2 to TRBJ1-4; D is unresolved. This CDR3 is 15 amino acids long. The germline V gene has CDR1 SNHLY and CDR2 FYNNEI. V was pared by 6 bases and J by 0 bases, with 11 bases between. For the CDR3, the DNA is TGTGCCAGCAGCCAATACAGAACAACTAATGAAAAACTGTTTTTT. It is translated as CASSQYRTTNEKLFF.

The V call is TRBV11-2, the J call TRBJ2-7; 8 nucleotides match TRBD1. J gave up 6 bases and V 5 bases, and 9 bases lay outside the gene matches. Germline lookup yields CDR1 SGHAT and CDR2 FQNNGV. CDR3 size: 14 residues. In nucleotides, the CDR3 is TGTGCCAGCAGCGACGACAGGGGTGGCGTCGAGCAGTACTTC. Its translation: CASSDDRGGVEQYF.

This CDR3 reads CAIRSGQGGDEQFF. DNA for the CDR3: TGTGCCATCAGGTCGGGACAGGGGGGGGATGAGCAGTTCTTC. V gene TRBV10-3 combines with J gene TRBJ2-1; 11 bases match TRBD1. V trimming: 6 bases; J trimming: 8 bases; junction bases outside the gene matches: 6. The germline V gene encodes CDR1 ENHRY and CDR2 SYGVKD. This CDR3 has 14 amino acids.

This sequence joins TRBV5-1 and TRBJ1-2; D is ambiguous. The germline V and J ends were trimmed by 4 bases and 2 bases, with 18 bases remaining between them. Germline V lookup: CDR1 SGHRS, CDR2 YFSETQ. This CDR3 has 16 amino acids. The CDR3 DNA is TGCGCCAGCAGCCCATTCCTTCTCCGGGAGAACTATGGCTACACCTTC. Encoded protein: CASSPFLLRENYGYTF.

J is TRBJ1-4 and V is TRBV9; tentatively, D is TRBD1 (5 bases). The V end was cut by 2 bases, the J end by 0 bases, with 11 bases between. The V gene's germline CDR1 is SGDLS and CDR2 YYNGEE. The CDR3 runs to 16 residues. Written as DNA, the CDR3 is TGTGCCAGCAGCGTGGGGATGGGGCCAACTAATGAAAAACTGTTTTTT. Translated: CASSVGMGPTNEKLFF.

V is TRBV6-1 and J is TRBJ1-5; TRBD1 agrees at 7 bases. With 2 bases clipped from V and 5 bases from J, the junction kept 6 bases outside the gene matches. The CDR3 extends over 15 amino acids. Germline-derived CDR1 and CDR2 are MNHNS and SASEGT. The CDR3 spells CASSELGGTDQPQHF. The CDR3 DNA follows: TGTGCCAGCAGTGAATTAGGAGGGACAGATCAGCCCCAGCATTTT.

The genes are TRBV19 and TRBJ2-4; D possibly corresponds to TRBD2 (5 bases). The germline V gene has CDR1 LNHDA and CDR2 SQIVND (reference sequence). There are 14 residues in the CDR3. Trimming stripped 4 bases from V and 6 bases from J, with 13 bases between. The CDR3 is CASSRRRFANIQYF. CDR3 nucleotides: TGTGCCAGTAGTAGGAGGAGGTTTGCAAACATTCAGTACTTC.

The chain combines TRBV27 with TRBJ1-3; no clear D gene. CDR1 MNHEY and CDR2 SMNVEV come from the germline V gene (reference sequence). This CDR3 has 14 amino acids. V lost 6 bases, J lost 2 bases, and 11 bases lay in between. This CDR3 reads CASSRGLAGNTIYF. The CDR3 nucleotides read TGTGCCAGCAGCCGAGGTCTGGCTGGAAACACCATATATTTT.

The rearrangement links TRBV4-2 to TRBJ2-1; D not certain. Per the germline V gene, CDR1 is LGHNA and CDR2 is YNFKEQ. Trimming took 0 bases from V and 8 from J, leaving 11 bases between them. CDR3 length: 14 residues. This CDR3 reads CASSQEASSDEQFF. The CDR3 DNA sequence: TGTGCCAGCAGCCAAGAGGCTAGTTCGGATGAGCAGTTCTTC.

The gene calls are TRBV25-1 and TRBJ2-2; unclear D gene. Germline V CDR1 and CDR2: MGHDK, SYGVNS. The CDR3 contains 15 residues. Trimming took off 4 bases at V and 7 bases at J, with 16 bases between the two ends. CDR3 loop: CASSGITWPGGELFF. Written as DNA, the CDR3 is TGTGCCAGCAGTGGAATAACTTGGCCGGGCGGGGAGCTGTTTTTT.

The chain has TRBV2 and TRBJ1-4; 8 bases are shared with TRBD1. CDR1 is SNHLY and CDR2 is FYNNEI in the germline V gene. The V and J ends lost 6 bases and 4 bases, in that order; junction bases with no gene match: 4. The CDR3 is made up of 14 amino acids. Written as DNA, the CDR3 is TGTGCCAGCAGGGGGGACAGGCGTAATGAAAAACTGTTTTTT. Residues: CASRGDRRNEKLFF.

A few counts support this clone. V usage is TRBV3-1 (or the pseudogene TRBV3-2) and J usage is TRBJ2-7; the match to TRBD2 covers 13 bases. After removal of 5 bases from V and 5 bases from J, the junction contained 3 bases not matched to a gene. The CDR3 has 14 amino acids. Germline loops: CDR1 LGHDT, CDR2 YNNKEL (reference sequence). This chain's CDR3 is CASSNGLAGDEQYF. The DNA of the CDR3 is TGTGCCAGCAGCAACGGACTAGCGGGAGACGAGCAGTACTTC.

V is TRBV9 and J is TRBJ2-2; TRBD2 aligns across 10 bases. The V and J ends lost 8 bases and 2 bases, in that order; junction bases with no gene match: 9. CDR1 and CDR2 from the germline V gene are SGDLS and YYNGEE. CDR3 length equals 16 residues. CDR3 nucleotides: TGTGCCAGTTCTCCGGGACTAGCGAGTAACACCGGGGAGCTGTTTTTT. Protein product: CASSPGLASNTGELFF.

The chain uses TRBV5-1 and TRBJ1-1; TRBD1 agrees at 9 bases. The CDR3 consists of 15 residues. V lost 3 bases and J lost 7; bases outside the gene matches: 10. CDR1 SGHRS and CDR2 YFSETQ come from the germline V gene. CDR3 bases: TGCGCCAGCAGCTCGCCGGGACAGGGTGGAATTGAAGCTTTCTTT. This encodes CASSSPGQGGIEAFF.